The 28 T cell receptor beta chains given below trace back to one sample, sequenced in a study of T cells in Graves' hyperthyroidism and ophthalmopathy. Amplification of TCR beta CDR3 regions was performed using RNA transcripts as template. An initial round of RT-PCR targeting the TCR CDR3 relied on the HTBI primer set. TCRdb reanalysed the multiplex PCR reads using MiXCR and keeps one entry per CDR3 protein. The data hold approximately 870,000 distinct CDR3 sequences, with 35% to 45% observed a single time. Sample: blood. These TCRs come from a man between 18 and 29 years old with Graves' hyperthyroidism.

Many counts were recorded for this clonotype. This chain's CDR3 is CASSAGGYTEAFF. The CDR3 DNA follows: TGTGCCAGCAGTGCTGGGGGGTACACTGAAGCTTTCTTT. The chain employs TRBV2 and TRBJ1-1, with D tentatively TRBD1 (5 bases). The germline gives CDR1 SNHLY, CDR2 FYNNEI. This CDR3 comprises 13 residues. Trimming took off 4 bases at V and 3 bases at J, with 9 bases between the two ends.

This clonotype was detected many times. The rearrangement uses TRBV29-1 and TRBJ1-1; D remains ambiguous. Germline V gene data show CDR1 as SQVTM and CDR2 as ANQGSEA. There are 13 residues in the CDR3. V gave up 0 bases and J gave up 3 bases, with 8 bases separating them. For the CDR3, the DNA is TGCAGCGTTGAAGATGGGTTGTACACTGAAGCTTTCTTT. Translated: CSVEDGLYTEAFF.

This clonotype was seen repeatedly, ten times or more. V and J are TRBV19 and TRBJ2-2; a weak D match, TRBD2 (6 bases). The CDR3 is 15 amino acids. Per the germline V gene, CDR1 is LNHDA and CDR2 is SQIVND (reference sequence). With 4 bases removed from V and 5 bases from J, the gap between germline ends came to 14 bases. The CDR3 region has the DNA TGTGCCAGTAGTAGGCGGGGTCCACGGACCGGGGAGCTGTTTTTT. Translating it yields CASSRRGPRTGELFF.

The V and J genes are TRBV2 and TRBJ1-5, with D tentatively TRBD1 (5 bases). The CDR3 spans 15 residues. Germline assignment: CDR1 SNHLY and CDR2 FYNNEI. Trimming removed 2 bases at V and 2 bases at J, with 10 bases between. CDR3 DNA: TGTGCCAGCAGTGAAAGCGGGGGGGGCAATCAGCCCCAGCATTTT. This translates into CASSESGGGNQPQHF.

This clonotype was seen many times. The V gene is TRBV7-2, the J gene TRBJ2-7; 14 nucleotides match TRBD2. The trim removed 2 bases at V and 2 bases at J, leaving 11 bases unmatched. This CDR3 is 19 amino acids long. CDR1 and CDR2 (germline): SGHTA, FQGNSA. CDR3 region: CASSLSQSTTSGRAYEQYF. In DNA, the CDR3 is TGTGCCAGCAGCTTAAGCCAATCGACGACTAGCGGGAGGGCCTACGAGCAGTACTTC.

The chain combines TRBV19 with TRBJ2-5; 14 positions match TRBD2. V was pared by 6 bases and J by 5 bases, with 14 bases of the junction left unmatched. This CDR3 has 18 residues. The germline V gene encodes CDR1 LNHDA and CDR2 SQIVND (reference sequence). The CDR3: CASSHGLAGGLSLETQYF. The DNA for the CDR3 is TGTGCCAGTAGCCATGGACTAGCGGGGGGCCTCAGTTTGGAGACCCAGTACTTC.

This clonotype appeared a few times. The chain has TRBV9 and TRBJ1-1; TRBD1 is a possible D gene (6 bases). Between the trimmed V and J ends, which lost 4 bases and 6 bases, there was a span of 19 bases. The CDR3 covers 15 residues. Germline V gene lookup returns CDR1 SGDLS and CDR2 YYNGEE. CDR3 DNA sequence: TGTGCCAGCAGCCGAACCCGGGACATGAGCCCTGAAGCTTTCTTT. Its protein product is CASSRTRDMSPEAFF.

This clonotype was seen ten or more times. The chain recombines TRBV25-1 with TRBJ1-3; D gene unclear. Trimming stripped 3 bases from V and 0 bases from J, with 6 bases between. Germline lookup yields CDR1 MGHDK and CDR2 SYGVNS. This CDR3 contains 14 residues. CDR3 residues: CASSEMGSGNTIYF. The DNA for the CDR3 is TGTGCCAGCAGTGAGATGGGCTCTGGAAACACCATATATTTT.

This clonotype came up a few times. V and J are TRBV29-1 and TRBJ1-2; 8 positions match TRBD1. With V trimmed by 5 bases and J by 6 bases, 11 bases remained unmatched. There are 14 residues in the CDR3. The germline gives CDR1 SQVTM, CDR2 ANQGSEA. Here the CDR3 reads CSVPPPDRADGYTF. In nucleotides, the CDR3 is TGCAGCGTTCCCCCCCCGGACAGGGCGGATGGCTACACCTTC.

The rearrangement uses TRBV6-6 and TRBJ1-2; D might be TRBD1 (6 bases). The V gene lost 7 bases and the J gene lost 5 bases, with 14 bases spanning the gap. In germline, CDR1 is MNHNY, CDR2 SVGAGI (reference sequence). This CDR3 has 13 amino acids. The chain's CDR3 is CASTVGRGYGYTF. As DNA, the CDR3 is TGTGCCAGCACGGTCGGCAGGGGATATGGCTACACCTTC.

This chain uses TRBV20-1 with TRBJ2-7; 11 bases are a match to TRBD2. J was trimmed by 2 bases and V by 0 bases; bases with no gene match: 6. The germline CDR1 and CDR2 sequences are DFQATT and SNEGSKA (reference sequence). The CDR3 runs 16 residues. The CDR3 loop is CSARDKLAGVAYEQYF. Here the CDR3 DNA reads TGCAGTGCTAGAGATAAACTAGCGGGGGTCGCCTACGAGCAGTACTTC.

A few counts support this clonotype. The chain recombines TRBV5-1 with TRBJ1-4; possible D gene TRBD1, 6 bases. CDR1 is SGHRS, CDR2 YFSETQ, per germline. The CDR3 totals 13 residues. V dropped 5 bases and J dropped 4 bases, with 9 bases sitting between them. DNA of the CDR3: TGCGCCAGCAGTGACAGGAGTAATGAAAAACTGTTTTTT. Amino acids: CASSDRSNEKLFF.

This clonotype was counted a few times. The V call is TRBV20-1, the J call TRBJ2-5, with 8 positions matching TRBD2. Germline V gene lookup returns CDR1 DFQATT and CDR2 SNEGSKA (reference sequence). With V trimmed by 1 base and J by 7 bases, 14 bases remained unmatched. This CDR3 has 16 residues. The CDR3 DNA reads as TGCAGTGCTAGAGCCCCTGACAACGGGGGGGAGGTGACCCAGTACTTC. Translated, it gives CSARAPDNGGEVTQYF.

The CDR3 DNA sequence: TGTGCCAGCAGTTTAAACGGGGGCCGCTATGGCTACACCTTC. It yields the protein CASSLNGGRYGYTF. The rearrangement links TRBV12-3 or TRBV12-4 to TRBJ1-2; tentatively, D is TRBD1 (6 bases). V was clipped by 2 bases and J by 4 bases, with 11 bases between them. The CDR3 runs to 14 residues.

This clonotype showed up just a few times. The V call is TRBV5-5, the J call TRBJ1-1; 8 bases match TRBD1. CDR1 and CDR2 (germline): SGHKS, YYEKEE (reference sequence). CDR3 size: 14 residues. The J segment lost 4 bases and the V segment lost 1 base, leaving 3 bases of the junction unmatched. In DNA, the CDR3 is TGTGCCAGCAGCTTGACGCAGGGGGCCACTGAAGCTTTCTTT. Translating gives CASSLTQGATEAFF. The full variable domain, rest sourced from reference TRBV5-5 and TRBJ1-1, is DAGVTQSPTHLIKTRGQQVTLRCSPISGHKSVSWYQQVLGQGPQFIFQYYEKEERGRGNFPDRFSARQFPNYSSELNVNALLLGDSALYLCASSLTQGATEAFFGQGTRLTVV.

This clonotype has only a few counts. This chain connects TRBV7-9 to TRBJ2-5, with 8 bases identical to TRBD2. The CDR3 is 15 amino acids. V dropped 5 bases and J dropped 5; count of bases not matched to a gene: 10. Per the germline V gene, CDR1 is SEHNR and CDR2 is FQNEAQ (reference sequence). The CDR3 is CASSPGLVEVETQYF. The DNA for the CDR3 is TGTGCCAGCAGCCCGGGACTAGTGGAAGTGGAGACCCAGTACTTC.

This clonotype was detected ten times or more. The chain links TRBV7-9 to TRBJ1-4; TRBD1 aligns across 9 bases. V lost 4 bases, J lost 6 bases, and 0 bases stayed unmatched. The CDR3 sequence is 13 residues long. Germline CDR1 is SEHNR and CDR2 is FQNEAQ (reference sequence). CDR3 DNA sequence: TGTGCCAGCAGCTGGACAGGGGATGAAAAACTGTTTTTT. It translates to CASSWTGDEKLFF.

The chain carries TRBV20-1 and TRBJ2-5; 8 bases are shared with TRBD2. J lost 5 bases, V lost 3 bases, and 8 bases had no gene match. The CDR3 runs 14 residues. Germline-derived CDR1 and CDR2 are DFQATT and SNEGSKA (reference sequence). The CDR3 region is CSARAAGVRETQYF. DNA of the CDR3: TGCAGTGCTAGGGCAGCGGGAGTGAGGGAGACCCAGTACTTC.

The chain recombines TRBV5-1 with TRBJ2-3, with unresolved D. Germline loops: CDR1 SGHRS, CDR2 YFSETQ. CDR3 length equals 14 residues. Trimming stripped 0 bases from V and 2 bases from J, with 7 bases between. In DNA form, the CDR3 reads TGCGCCAGCAGCTTGGATCCAGCCACAGATACGCAGTATTTT. Its translation is CASSLDPATDTQYF.

This clonotype was observed at least ten times. The rearrangement links TRBV29-1 to TRBJ1-1, with a possible D match to TRBD1 (5 bases). Per germline, CDR1 SQVTM and CDR2 ANQGSEA. With 4 bases removed from V and 1 base from J, the gap between germline ends came to 10 bases. The CDR3 is 13 amino acids. Here the CDR3 DNA reads TGCAGCGTTGGGGGGAGGGCGAACACTGAAGCTTTCTTT. It codes for CSVGGRANTEAFF.

This clonotype appeared a few times. This rearrangement joins TRBV5-1 to TRBJ1-5; a weak D match, TRBD1 (5 bases). CDR1 is SGHRS and CDR2 is YFSETQ in the germline V gene. V dropped 4 bases and J dropped 1 base, with 12 bases sitting between them. This CDR3 contains 15 residues. CDR3 coding DNA: TGCGCCAGCAGCGAGGGGACGGGGAGCAATCAGCCCCAGCATTTT. This gives the protein CASSEGTGSNQPQHF.

Of note for this clonotype: One base away lies a much larger clone, so this may be a sequencing read error. The J gene is TRBJ1-6, the V gene TRBV20-1, with a tentative D call TRBD1 (5 bases). CDR3 length: 14 amino acids. Trimming shortened V by 2 bases and J by 5 bases, and 10 bases separated the two germline ends. Germline V gives CDR1 DFQATT, CDR2 SNEGSKA (reference sequence). The CDR3: CSARQGFDNSPLHF. The DNA of the CDR3 is TGCAGTGCTAGACAGGGTTTCGATAATTCACCCCTCCACTTT.

This clonotype was seen ten or more times. The V and J genes are TRBV5-8 and TRBJ1-1; no reliable D call. There are 13 residues in the CDR3. Trimming removed 2 bases from V and 1 base from J, with 6 bases in between. Germline assignment: CDR1 SGHTS and CDR2 YDEGEE. CDR3 residues: CASSFTANTEAFF. CDR3 in DNA: TGTGCCAGCAGCTTCACAGCGAACACTGAAGCTTTCTTT.

The J gene is TRBJ2-2, the V gene TRBV24-1, with a tentative D call TRBD1 (6 bases). This CDR3 has 18 amino acids. Per the germline V gene, CDR1 is KGHDR and CDR2 is SFDVKD. V shed 3 bases and J shed 0 bases, with 16 bases lying between them. CDR3 DNA sequence: TGTGCCACCAGTGATGGGCCCAGGGGTGCCCCGAACACCGGGGAGCTGTTTTTT. Its translation is CATSDGPRGAPNTGELFF.

This clonotype was seen a few times. This chain uses TRBV7-9 with TRBJ2-7; 8 bases align to TRBD2. Germline assignment: CDR1 SEHNR and CDR2 FQNEAQ (reference sequence). V lost 5 bases and J lost 5; bases outside the gene matches: 5. CDR3 length: 13 residues. The CDR3 spells CASSPGGLDEQYF. CDR3 coding DNA: TGTGCCAGCAGCCCGGGGGGGCTCGACGAGCAGTACTTC.

The chain employs TRBV4-1 and TRBJ1-2; D is ambiguous. V lost 3 bases to trimming and J lost 7 bases, with 12 bases between them. From germline, CDR1 is MGHRA and CDR2 YSYEKL. The CDR3 totals 13 residues. CDR3 protein: CASSHRDGRGYTF. The CDR3 nucleotides read TGCGCCAGCAGCCATCGGGATGGCCGTGGCTACACCTTC.

The chain recombines TRBV9 with TRBJ2-5, with TRBD2 identical over 11 bases. The CDR3 totals 16 residues. The germline CDR1 and CDR2 sequences are SGDLS and YYNGEE. Trimming took 1 base from V and 2 from J; bases not matched to a gene: 4. CDR3 in amino acids: CASSVTSGSFQETQYF. The CDR3 bases are TGTGCCAGCAGCGTAACTAGCGGGAGCTTTCAAGAGACCCAGTACTTC.

V and J are TRBV10-3 and TRBJ1-1; D perhaps matches TRBD1 (6 bases). This CDR3 contains 14 residues. Trimming shortened V by 7 bases and J by 1 base, and 13 bases separated the two germline ends. The germline CDR1 and CDR2 sequences are ENHRY and SYGVKD. The CDR3 loop is CAINAGVGNTEAFF. The CDR3 DNA reads TGTGCCATCAACGCAGGGGTCGGGAACACTGAAGCTTTCTTT.